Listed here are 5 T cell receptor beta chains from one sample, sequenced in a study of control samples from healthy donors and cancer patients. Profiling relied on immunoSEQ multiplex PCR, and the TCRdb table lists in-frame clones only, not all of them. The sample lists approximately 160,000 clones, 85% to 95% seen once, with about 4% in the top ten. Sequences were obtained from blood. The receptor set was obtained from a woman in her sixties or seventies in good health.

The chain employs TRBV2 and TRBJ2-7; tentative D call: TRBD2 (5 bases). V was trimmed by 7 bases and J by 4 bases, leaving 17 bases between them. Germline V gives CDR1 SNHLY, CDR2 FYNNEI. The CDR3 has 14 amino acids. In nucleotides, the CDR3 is TGTGCCAGCATGAGGGATAGGACCGTATACGAGCAGTACTTC. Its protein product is CASMRDRTVYEQYF.

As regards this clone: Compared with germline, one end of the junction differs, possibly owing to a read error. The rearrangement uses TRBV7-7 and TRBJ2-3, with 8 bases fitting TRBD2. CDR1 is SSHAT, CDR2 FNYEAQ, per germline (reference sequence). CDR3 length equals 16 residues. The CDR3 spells CASSLNIGDSGDRLYF. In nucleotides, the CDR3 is TGTGCTAGCAGCTTAAATATCGGTGATAGCGGGGACCGCCTTTATTTT. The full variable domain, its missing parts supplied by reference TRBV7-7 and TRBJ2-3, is GAGVSQSPRYKVTKRGQDVTLRCDPISSHATLYWYQQALGQGPEFLTYFNYEAQPDKSGLPSDRFSAERPEGSISTLTIQRTEQRDSAMYRCASSLNIGDSGDRLYFGPGTRLTVL.

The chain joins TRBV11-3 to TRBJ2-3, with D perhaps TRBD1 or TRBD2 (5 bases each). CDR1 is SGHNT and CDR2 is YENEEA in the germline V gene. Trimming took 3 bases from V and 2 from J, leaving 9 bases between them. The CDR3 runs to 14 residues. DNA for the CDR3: TGTGCCAGCAGCTTGACGGGGACCACAGATACGCAGTATTTT. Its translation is CASSLTGTTDTQYF.

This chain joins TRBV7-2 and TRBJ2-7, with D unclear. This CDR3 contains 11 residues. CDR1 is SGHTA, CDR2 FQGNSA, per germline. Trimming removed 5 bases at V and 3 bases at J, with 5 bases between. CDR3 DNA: TGTGCCAGCAGCCCCCACTACGAGCAGTACTTC. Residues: CASSPHYEQYF.

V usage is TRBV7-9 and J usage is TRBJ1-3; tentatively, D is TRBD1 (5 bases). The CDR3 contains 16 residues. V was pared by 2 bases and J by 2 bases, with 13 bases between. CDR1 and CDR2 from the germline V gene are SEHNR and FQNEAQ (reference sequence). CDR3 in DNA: TGTGCCAGCAGCTTATCCAGGGTCCCCCCTGGAAACACCATATATTTT. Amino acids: CASSLSRVPPGNTIYF.